This entry concerns a single T cell receptor beta chain. The antigen is unknown. CDR3 size: 16 residues. Germline V lookup: CDR1 LNHDA, CDR2 SQIVND (reference sequence). Trimming cost V 2 bases and J 3 bases, with 15 bases left between them. TCR beta CDR3 regions were amplified from RNA. The HTBI primer set drove a first-round RT-PCR of the TCR CDR3. A single record per CDR3 protein comes from TCRdb applying MiXCR to the multiplex PCR reads. The data show under 350,000 distinct CDR3 sequences, approximately 14% seen once. This record comes from a study of T cells in Graves' hyperthyroidism and ophthalmopathy. Study details: Any treatment followed the collection of peripheral blood at initial diagnosis.

The study's findings and limits: Ophthalmopathy cases were set apart from stable hyperthyroidism by a 13 V-J model. Most thyroid-expanded clonotypes above 0.001 were also found in blood.

The clonotype was recovered from a woman between 40 and 55 years old with Graves' ophthalmopathy. The chain combines TRBV19 with TRBJ2-3; D remains ambiguous. Sequencing used blood. The CDR3 sequence is CASSINPTGLTDTQYF. The CDR3 DNA reads TGTGCCAGTAGTATAAATCCGACCGGGTTGACAGATACGCAGTATTTT.